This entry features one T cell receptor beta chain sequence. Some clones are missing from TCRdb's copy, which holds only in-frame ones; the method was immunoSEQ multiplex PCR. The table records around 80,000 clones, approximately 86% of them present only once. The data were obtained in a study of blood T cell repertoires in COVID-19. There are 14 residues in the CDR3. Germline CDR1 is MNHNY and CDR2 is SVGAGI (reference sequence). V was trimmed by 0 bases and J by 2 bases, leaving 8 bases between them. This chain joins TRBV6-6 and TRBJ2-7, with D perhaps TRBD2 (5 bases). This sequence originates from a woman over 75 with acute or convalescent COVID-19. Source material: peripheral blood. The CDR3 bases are TGTGCCAGCAGTTACTCTCGGGGTGCCTACGAGCAGTACTTC. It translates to CASSYSRGAYEQYF.